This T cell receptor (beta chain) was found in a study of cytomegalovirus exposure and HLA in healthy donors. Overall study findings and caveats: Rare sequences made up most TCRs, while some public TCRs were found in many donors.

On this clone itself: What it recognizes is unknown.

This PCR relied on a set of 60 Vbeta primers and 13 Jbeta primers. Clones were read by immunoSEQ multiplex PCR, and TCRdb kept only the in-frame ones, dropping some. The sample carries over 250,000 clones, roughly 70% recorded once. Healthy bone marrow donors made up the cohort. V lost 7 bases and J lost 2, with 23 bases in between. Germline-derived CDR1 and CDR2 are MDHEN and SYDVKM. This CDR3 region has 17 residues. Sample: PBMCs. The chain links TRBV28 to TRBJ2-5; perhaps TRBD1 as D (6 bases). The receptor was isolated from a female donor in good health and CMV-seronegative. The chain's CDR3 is CASISLLDSGMQETQYF. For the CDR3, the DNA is TGTGCCAGCATTAGTTTATTGGACAGTGGGATGCAAGAGACCCAGTACTTC.